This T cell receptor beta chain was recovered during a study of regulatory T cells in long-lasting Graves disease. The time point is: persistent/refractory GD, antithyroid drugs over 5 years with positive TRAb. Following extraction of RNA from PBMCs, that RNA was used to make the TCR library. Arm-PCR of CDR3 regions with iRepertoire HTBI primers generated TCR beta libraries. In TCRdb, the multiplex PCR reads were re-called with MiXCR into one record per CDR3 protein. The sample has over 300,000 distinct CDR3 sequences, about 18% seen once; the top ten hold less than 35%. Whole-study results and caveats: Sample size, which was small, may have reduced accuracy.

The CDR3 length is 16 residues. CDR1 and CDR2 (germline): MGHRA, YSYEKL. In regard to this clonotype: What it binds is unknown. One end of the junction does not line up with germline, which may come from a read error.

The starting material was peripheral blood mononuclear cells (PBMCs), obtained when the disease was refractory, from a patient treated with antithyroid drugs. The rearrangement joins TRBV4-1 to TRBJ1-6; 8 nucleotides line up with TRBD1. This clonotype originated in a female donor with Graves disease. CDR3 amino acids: CAISQETGTGGSPLHF. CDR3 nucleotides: TGCGCCATCAGCCAAGAGACCGGGACAGGAGGATCACCCCTCCACTTT.